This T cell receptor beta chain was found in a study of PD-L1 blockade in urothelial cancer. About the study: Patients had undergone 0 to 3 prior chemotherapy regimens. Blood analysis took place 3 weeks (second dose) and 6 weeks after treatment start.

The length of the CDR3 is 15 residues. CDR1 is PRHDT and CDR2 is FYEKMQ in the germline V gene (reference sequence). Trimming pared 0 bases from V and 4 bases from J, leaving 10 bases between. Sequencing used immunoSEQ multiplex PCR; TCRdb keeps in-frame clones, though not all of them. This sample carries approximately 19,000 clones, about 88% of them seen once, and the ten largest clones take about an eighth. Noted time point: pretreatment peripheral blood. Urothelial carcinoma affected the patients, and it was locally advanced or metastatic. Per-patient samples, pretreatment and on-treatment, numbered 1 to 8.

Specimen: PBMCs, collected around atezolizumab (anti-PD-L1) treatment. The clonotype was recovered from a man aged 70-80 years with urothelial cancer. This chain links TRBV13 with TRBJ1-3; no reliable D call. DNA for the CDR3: TGTGCCAGCAGCTTAGGAACGAAGCCCGGAAACACCATATATTTT. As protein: CASSLGTKPGNTIYF.